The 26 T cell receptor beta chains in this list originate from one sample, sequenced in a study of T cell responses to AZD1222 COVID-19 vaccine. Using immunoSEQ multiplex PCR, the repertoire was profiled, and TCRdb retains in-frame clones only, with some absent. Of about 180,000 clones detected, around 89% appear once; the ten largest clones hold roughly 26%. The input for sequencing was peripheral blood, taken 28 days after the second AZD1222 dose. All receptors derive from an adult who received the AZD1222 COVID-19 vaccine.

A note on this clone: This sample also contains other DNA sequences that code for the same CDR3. The CDR3 reads CATSVQGGTEAFF. The CDR3 nucleotides read TGTGCCACCAGTGTACAGGGGGGCACTGAAGCTTTCTTT. This chain connects TRBV24-1 to TRBJ1-1, with 8 bases identical to TRBD1. This CDR3 comprises 13 residues. V gave up 5 bases and J gave up 4 bases; unmatched junction bases: 2. The germline gives CDR1 KGHDR, CDR2 SFDVKD.

CDR3 nucleotides: TGTGCCAGCAGTTATAACAGGGGCAACATTCAGTACTTC. This sequence encodes CASSYNRGNIQYF. This rearrangement joins TRBV6-2 or TRBV6-3 to TRBJ2-4, with TRBD1 identical over 7 bases. The trim removed 3 bases at V and 7 bases at J, leaving 3 bases unmatched. Per the germline V gene, CDR1 is MNHEY and CDR2 is SVGEGT. The CDR3 has 13 amino acids.

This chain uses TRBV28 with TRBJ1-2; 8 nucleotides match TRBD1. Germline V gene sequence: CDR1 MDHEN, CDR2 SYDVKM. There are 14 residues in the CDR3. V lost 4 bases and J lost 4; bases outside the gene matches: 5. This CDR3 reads CASSSGGDGYGYTF. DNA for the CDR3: TGTGCCAGCAGTTCAGGGGGCGATGGCTATGGCTACACCTTC.

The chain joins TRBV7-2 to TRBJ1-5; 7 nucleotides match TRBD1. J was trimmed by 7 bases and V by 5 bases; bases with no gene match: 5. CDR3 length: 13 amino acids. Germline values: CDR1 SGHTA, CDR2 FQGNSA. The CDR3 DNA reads TGTGCCAGCAGCCAACAGGGGAGGCAGCCCCAGCATTTT. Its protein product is CASSQQGRQPQHF.

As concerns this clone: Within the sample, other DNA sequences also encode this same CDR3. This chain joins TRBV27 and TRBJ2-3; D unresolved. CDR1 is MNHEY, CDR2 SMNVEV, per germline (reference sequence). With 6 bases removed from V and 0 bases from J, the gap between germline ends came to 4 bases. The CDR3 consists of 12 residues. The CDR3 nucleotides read TGTGCCAGCAGGACTAGCACAGATACGCAGTATTTT. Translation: CASRTSTDTQYF.

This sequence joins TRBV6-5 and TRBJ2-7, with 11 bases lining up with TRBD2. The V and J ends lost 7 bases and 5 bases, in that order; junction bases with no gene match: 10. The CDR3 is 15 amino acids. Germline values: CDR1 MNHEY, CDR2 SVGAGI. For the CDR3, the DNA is TGTGCCAGCACTAACAGGGCTAGCGGGAGGAACGAGCAGTACTTC. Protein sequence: CASTNRASGRNEQYF.

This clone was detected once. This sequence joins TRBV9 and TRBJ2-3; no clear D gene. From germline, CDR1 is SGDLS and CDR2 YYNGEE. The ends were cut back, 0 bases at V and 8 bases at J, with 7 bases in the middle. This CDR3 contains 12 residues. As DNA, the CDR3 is TGTGCCAGCAGCGTAGGGAGTGGTACGCAGTATTTT. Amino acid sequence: CASSVGSGTQYF.

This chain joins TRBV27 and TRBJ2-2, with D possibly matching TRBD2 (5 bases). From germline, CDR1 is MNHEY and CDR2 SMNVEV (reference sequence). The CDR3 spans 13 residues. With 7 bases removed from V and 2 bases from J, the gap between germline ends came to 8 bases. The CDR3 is CASTGINTGELFF. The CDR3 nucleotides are TGTGCCAGCACGGGGATAAACACCGGGGAGCTGTTTTTT.

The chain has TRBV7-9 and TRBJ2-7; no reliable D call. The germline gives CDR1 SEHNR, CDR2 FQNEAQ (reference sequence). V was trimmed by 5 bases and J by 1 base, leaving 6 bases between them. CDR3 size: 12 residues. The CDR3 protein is CASSAPSYEQYF. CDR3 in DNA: TGTGCCAGCAGCGCCCCGTCCTACGAGCAGTACTTC.

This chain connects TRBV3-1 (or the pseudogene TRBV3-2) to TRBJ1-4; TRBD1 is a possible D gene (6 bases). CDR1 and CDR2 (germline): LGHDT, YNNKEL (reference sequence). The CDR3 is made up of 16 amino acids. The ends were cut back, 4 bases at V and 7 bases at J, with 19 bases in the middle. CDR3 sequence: CASSRNAGLGAEKLFF. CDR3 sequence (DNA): TGTGCCAGCAGCCGCAACGCAGGGCTGGGGGCTGAAAAACTGTTTTTT.

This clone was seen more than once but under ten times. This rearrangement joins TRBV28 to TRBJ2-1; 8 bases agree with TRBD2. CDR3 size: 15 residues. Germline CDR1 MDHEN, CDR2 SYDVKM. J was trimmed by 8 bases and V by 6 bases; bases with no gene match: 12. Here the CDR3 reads CASRSAGVPLDEQFF. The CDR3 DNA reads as TGTGCCAGCAGGTCAGCGGGAGTACCCTTGGATGAGCAGTTCTTC.

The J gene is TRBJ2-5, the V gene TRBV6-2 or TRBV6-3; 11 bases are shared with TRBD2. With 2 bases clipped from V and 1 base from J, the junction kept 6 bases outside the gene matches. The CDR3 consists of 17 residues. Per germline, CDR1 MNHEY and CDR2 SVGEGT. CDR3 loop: CASSYPASGRFQETQYF. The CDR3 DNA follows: TGTGCCAGCAGTTACCCGGCTAGCGGGAGGTTCCAAGAGACCCAGTACTTC.

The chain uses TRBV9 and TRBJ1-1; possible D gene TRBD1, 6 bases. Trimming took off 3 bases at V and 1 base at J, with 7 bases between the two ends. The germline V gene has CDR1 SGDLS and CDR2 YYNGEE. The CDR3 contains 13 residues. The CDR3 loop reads CASSATGNTEAFF. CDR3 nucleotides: TGTGCCAGCAGCGCGACAGGGAACACTGAAGCTTTCTTT.

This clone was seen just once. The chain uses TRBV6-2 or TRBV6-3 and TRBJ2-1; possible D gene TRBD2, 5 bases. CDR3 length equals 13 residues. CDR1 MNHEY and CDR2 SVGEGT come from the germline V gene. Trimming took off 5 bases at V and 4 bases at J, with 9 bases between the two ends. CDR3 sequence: CASSPGVYNEQFF. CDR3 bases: TGTGCCAGCAGTCCCGGGGTTTACAATGAGCAGTTCTTC.

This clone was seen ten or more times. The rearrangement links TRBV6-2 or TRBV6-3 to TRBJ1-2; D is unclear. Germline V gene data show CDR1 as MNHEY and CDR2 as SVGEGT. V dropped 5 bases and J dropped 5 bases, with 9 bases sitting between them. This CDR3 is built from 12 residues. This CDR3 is CASSAVVYGYTF. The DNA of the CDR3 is TGTGCCAGCAGTGCTGTGGTATATGGCTACACCTTC.

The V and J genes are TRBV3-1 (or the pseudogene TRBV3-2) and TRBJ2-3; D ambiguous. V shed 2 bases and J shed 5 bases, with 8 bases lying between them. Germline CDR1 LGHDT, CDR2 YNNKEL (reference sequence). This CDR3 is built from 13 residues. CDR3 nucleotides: TGTGCCAGCAGCCAACCGCCGGGAGATACGCAGTATTTT. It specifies CASSQPPGDTQYF.

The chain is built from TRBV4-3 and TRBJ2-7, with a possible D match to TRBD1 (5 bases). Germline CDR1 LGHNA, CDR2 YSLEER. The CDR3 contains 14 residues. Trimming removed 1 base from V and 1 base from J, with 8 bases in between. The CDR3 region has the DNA TGCGCCAGCAGCCAAGTCGCAGGGTCCTACGAGCAGTACTTC. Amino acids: CASSQVAGSYEQYF.

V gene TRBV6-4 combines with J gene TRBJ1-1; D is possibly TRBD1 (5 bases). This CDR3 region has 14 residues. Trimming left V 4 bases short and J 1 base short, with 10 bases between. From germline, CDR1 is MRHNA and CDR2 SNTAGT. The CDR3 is CASSVSGTNTEAFF. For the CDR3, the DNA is TGTGCCAGCAGTGTTTCAGGGACGAACACTGAAGCTTTCTTT.

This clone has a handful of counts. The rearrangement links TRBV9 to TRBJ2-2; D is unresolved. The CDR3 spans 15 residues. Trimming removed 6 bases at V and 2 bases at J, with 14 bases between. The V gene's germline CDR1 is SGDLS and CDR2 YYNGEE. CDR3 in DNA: TGTGCCAGCACCCTGGGGAACACTAACACCGGGGAGCTGTTTTTT. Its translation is CASTLGNTNTGELFF.

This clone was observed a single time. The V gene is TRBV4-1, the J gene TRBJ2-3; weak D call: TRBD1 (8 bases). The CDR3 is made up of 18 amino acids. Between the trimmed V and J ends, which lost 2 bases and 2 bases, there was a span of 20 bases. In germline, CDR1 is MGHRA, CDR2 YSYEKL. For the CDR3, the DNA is TGCGCCAGCAGCCAAAGGGGGGGCAGGGGGCACGACACAGATACGCAGTATTTT. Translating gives CASSQRGGRGHDTDTQYF.

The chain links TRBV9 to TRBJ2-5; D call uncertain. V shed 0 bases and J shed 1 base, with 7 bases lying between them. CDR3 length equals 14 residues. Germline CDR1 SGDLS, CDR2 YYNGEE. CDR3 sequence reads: CASSVGGVQETQYF. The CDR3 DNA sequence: TGTGCCAGCAGCGTAGGGGGTGTCCAAGAGACCCAGTACTTC.

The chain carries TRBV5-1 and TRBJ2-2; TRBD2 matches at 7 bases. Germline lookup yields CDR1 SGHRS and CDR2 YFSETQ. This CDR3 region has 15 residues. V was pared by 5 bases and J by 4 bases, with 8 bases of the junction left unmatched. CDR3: CASSQSGTFTGELFF. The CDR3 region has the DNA TGCGCCAGCAGTCAGAGCGGGACGTTCACCGGGGAGCTGTTTTTT.

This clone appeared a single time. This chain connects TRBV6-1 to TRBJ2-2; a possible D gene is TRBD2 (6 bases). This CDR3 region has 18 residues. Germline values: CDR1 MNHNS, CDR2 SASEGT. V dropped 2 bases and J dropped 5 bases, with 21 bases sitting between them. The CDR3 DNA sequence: TGTGCCAGCAGTGAAACTATCATCTGGAGGGGCGGAACCGGGGAGCTGTTTTTT. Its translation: CASSETIIWRGGTGELFF.

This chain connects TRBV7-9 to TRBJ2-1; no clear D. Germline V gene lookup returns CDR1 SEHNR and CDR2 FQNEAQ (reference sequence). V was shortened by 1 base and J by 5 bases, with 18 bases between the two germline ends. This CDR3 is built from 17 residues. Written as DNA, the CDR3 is TGTGCCAGCAGCTTAGGGTATCTACAGAAAGAGAACAATGAGCAGTTCTTC. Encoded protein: CASSLGYLQKENNEQFF.

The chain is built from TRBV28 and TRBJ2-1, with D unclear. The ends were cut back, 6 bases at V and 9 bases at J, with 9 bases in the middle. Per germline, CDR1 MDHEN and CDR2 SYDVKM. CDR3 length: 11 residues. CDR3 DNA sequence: TGTGCCAGCAGCCGCATCGGTGAGCAGTTCTTC. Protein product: CASSRIGEQFF.

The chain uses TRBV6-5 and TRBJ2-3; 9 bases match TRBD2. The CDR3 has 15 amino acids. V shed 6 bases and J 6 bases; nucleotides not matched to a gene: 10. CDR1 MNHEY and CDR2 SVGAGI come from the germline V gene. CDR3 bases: TGTGCCAGCAGAGGGTTAGCGGGAGACGCCGATACGCAGTATTTT. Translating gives CASRGLAGDADTQYF.